These T cell receptor beta chains were read from a single sample in a study of blood T cells in healthy people across ages. Using its own MiXCR run on the 5' RACE reads, TCRdb lists one record per CDR3 protein. The repertoire holds some 860,000 distinct CDR3 sequences, with more than 55% as singletons. The sample taken for sequencing was blood. The receptors originated from a man aged 35 to 55 in good health. Each CDR3 is given without its conserved first and last residue. A D gene is named only where the DNA matches it firmly.

J | D | length | V | CDR3
TRBJ1-1 | - | 14 | TRBV6-2/TRBV6-3 | ASSWGRTTRDTEAF
TRBJ2-7 | TRBD1 | 11 | TRBV20-1 | SAMGQSDYEQY
TRBJ2-1 | - | 11 | TRBV9 | ASSVDENNEQF
TRBJ2-1 | - | 14 | TRBV7-9 | ASSSSIRTGANEQF
TRBJ1-5 | TRBD1 | 15 | TRBV18 | ASSPSASGGSNQPQH
TRBJ2-2 | - | 14 | TRBV5-1 | ASSAPGRTNTGELF
TRBJ2-1 | - | 14 | TRBV6-5 | ASSYSRRSSYNEQF
- | - | 13 | TRBV5-6 | ASSLDDRTAYEQY
TRBJ2-1 | TRBD2 | 13 | TRBV4-2 | ASSQASGSYNEQF
TRBJ2-3 | - | 11 | TRBV7-3 | ASSFHLADTQY
TRBJ2-1 | TRBD2 | 12 | TRBV29-1 | SVGGTTNYNEQF
TRBJ2-2 | - | 11 | TRBV6-5 | ASSSSGPGELF
TRBJ2-7 | TRBD1 | 13 | TRBV7-2 | ASSISGQSSYEQY
TRBJ2-1 | - | 10 | TRBV29-1 | SVEGGGDEQV
TRBJ2-7 | - | 10 | TRBV4-2 | ASSPTRGEQY
TRBJ2-3 | TRBD2 | 15 | TRBV4-1 | ASSHVTSGSSTDTQY
TRBJ1-4 | - | 14 | TRBV9 | ASSVAPQGTNEKLF
TRBJ2-3 | TRBD2 | 13 | TRBV20-1 | SARGGSGSTDTQY
TRBJ1-2 | TRBD1 | 14 | TRBV14 | ASSQEVRTGPGGYT
TRBJ2-1 | - | 14 | TRBV25-1 | ASSERGRSSYNEQF
TRBJ2-7 | - | 12 | TRBV7-9 | ASSLGQGLDEQY
TRBJ1-1 | - | 10 | TRBV12-3/TRBV12-4 | ASSLGRREAF
TRBJ1-5 | TRBD1 | 14 | TRBV6-6 | ASSRTGTGGNQPQH
TRBJ2-1 | TRBD2 | 14 | TRBV28 | ASSPQVGLAYNEQF
TRBJ2-3 | TRBD2 | 15 | TRBV27 | ASSLSTSGSRTDTQY
TRBJ2-2 | - | 13 | TRBV11-1 | ASSLRVANTGELF
TRBJ2-7 | - | 10 | TRBV2 | ASGLGGDEQY
TRBJ2-1 | TRBD2 | 13 | TRBV7-2 | TSSLGLAGVGEQF
TRBJ2-7 | - | 13 | TRBV20-1 | SARPTPFSPYEQY
TRBJ2-1 | TRBD2 | 16 | TRBV25-1 | ASSPPSGTRKRYKEQF
TRBJ2-3 | TRBD2 | 14 | TRBV7-9 | ASKKTRAGVTDTQY
TRBJ2-3 | - | 16 | TRBV4-1 | ASSQEAGDRLGTDTQY
TRBJ2-3 | - | 12 | TRBV5-1 | ASSPGDPTDTQY
TRBJ2-3 | - | 11 | TRBV29-1 | SANTLVQATQY
TRBJ2-1 | - | 13 | TRBV5-1 | ASSAAGTTSNEQF
TRBJ2-5 | - | 11 | TRBV27 | ASSFSGRETQY
TRBJ1-2 | - | 11 | TRBV4-3 | ASSQEDGLGYT
TRBJ2-7 | - | 12 | TRBV28 | ASSPGGFSYEQY
TRBJ1-6 | - | 10 | TRBV3-1 | ASSQNNSPLH
TRBJ2-7 | TRBD2 | 14 | TRBV5-1 | ASSVLLAGDMDEQY
TRBJ1-2 | TRBD1 | 12 | TRBV5-1 | ASSLTGGRGGYT
TRBJ2-7 | - | 12 | TRBV28 | ASKGSDGQYEQY
TRBJ2-1 | - | 13 | TRBV7-2 | ASSIRPEQGNEQF
TRBJ2-7 | - | 13 | TRBV28 | ASSAARGASYEQY
TRBJ2-4 | - | 11 | TRBV7-2 | ASSPLQATSQY
TRBJ2-3 | - | 10 | TRBV11-2 | ASSQRTDTQY
TRBJ2-7 | TRBD1 | 13 | TRBV28 | ASSLKQGAIYEQY
TRBJ2-7 | TRBD2 | 13 | TRBV4-3 | ASSQEAGGPHEQY
TRBJ2-2 | TRBD2 | 14 | TRBV6-6 | ASGGAGFGNTGELF
TRBJ2-7 | TRBD2 | 11 | TRBV6-5 | ASSPSAGDEQY
TRBJ2-1 | - | 13 | TRBV13 | ASSLELAVDDEQF
TRBJ2-1 | - | 14 | TRBV9 | ASSVAGLSGPDEQF
TRBJ2-7 | - | 12 | TRBV21-1 | ASSKGNRGHEQY
TRBJ2-7 | - | 13 | TRBV9 | ASSDGGGGTYEQY